Described below is a single T cell receptor (beta chain) sequence and its context. The antigen is undetermined. The source of the sample is a study of OX40 agonist ivuxolimab in advanced cancers. Study-wide results and limits: On average, CD8+ T cells had more expanded clones than CD4+.

Data came from immunoSEQ multiplex PCR; TCRdb stores just in-frame clones and leaves some out. The sample shows some 50,000 clones, about 80% of them seen only once. Looked up from germline, CDR1 is MNHNS and CDR2 is SASEGT. CDR3 length equals 14 residues. V was clipped by 1 base and J by 8 bases, with 12 bases between them. This sample comprised CD4+ or CD8+ T cells sorted from blood, obtained in a trial of the OX40 agonist ivuxolimab. This TCR came from an adult with an advanced solid tumor such as melanoma, head and neck, liver or kidney cancer. The chain combines TRBV6-1 with TRBJ2-4, with D possibly matching TRBD2 (5 bases). In DNA, the CDR3 is TGTGCCAGCAGTGAAGGGGTTCTGAGGGACATTCAGTACTTC. Amino acid sequence: CASSEGVLRDIQYF.